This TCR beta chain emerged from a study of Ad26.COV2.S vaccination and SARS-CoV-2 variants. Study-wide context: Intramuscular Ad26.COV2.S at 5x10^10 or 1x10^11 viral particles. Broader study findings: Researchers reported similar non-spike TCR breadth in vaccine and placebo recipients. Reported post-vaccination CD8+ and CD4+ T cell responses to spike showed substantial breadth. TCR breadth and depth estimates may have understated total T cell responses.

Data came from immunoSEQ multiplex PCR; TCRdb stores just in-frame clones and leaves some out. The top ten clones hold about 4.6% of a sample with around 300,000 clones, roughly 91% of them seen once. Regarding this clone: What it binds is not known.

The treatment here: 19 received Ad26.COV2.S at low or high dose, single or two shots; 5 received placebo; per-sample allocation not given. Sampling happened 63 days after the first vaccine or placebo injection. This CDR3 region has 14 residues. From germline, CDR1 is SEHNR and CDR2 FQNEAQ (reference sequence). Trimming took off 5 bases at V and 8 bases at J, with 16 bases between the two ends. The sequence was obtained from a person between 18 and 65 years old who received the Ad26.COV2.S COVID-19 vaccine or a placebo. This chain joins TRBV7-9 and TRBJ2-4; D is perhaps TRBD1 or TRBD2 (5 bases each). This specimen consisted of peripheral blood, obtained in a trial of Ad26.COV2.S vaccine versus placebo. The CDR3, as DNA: TGTGCCAGCAGCACTTACGGGGCCGGGGACATTCAGTACTTC. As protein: CASSTYGAGDIQYF.